Sequencing of this T cell receptor (beta chain) was carried out in a study of blood T cell repertoires in COVID-19. Germline CDR1 MDHEN, CDR2 SYDVKM. Trimming took 5 bases from V and 5 from J; bases not matched to a gene: 11. The CDR3 loop spans 16 amino acids. Grouping used clinical history reported by participants in a survey and questionnaire. Data came from immunoSEQ multiplex PCR; TCRdb stores just in-frame clones and leaves some out. This table has 200,000 to 250,000 clones, roughly 85% appearing once. Sequencing was carried out using PBMCs or T cells enriched from blood (not recorded which). The V gene is TRBV28, the J gene TRBJ2-3; TRBD2 matches at 9 bases. The receptor comes from a man aged 30 to 39 who had recovered from COVID-19. This CDR3 reads CASSPEVAGGGDTQYF. The CDR3 bases are TGTGCCAGCAGTCCCGAAGTGGCGGGGGGGGGAGATACGCAGTATTTT.